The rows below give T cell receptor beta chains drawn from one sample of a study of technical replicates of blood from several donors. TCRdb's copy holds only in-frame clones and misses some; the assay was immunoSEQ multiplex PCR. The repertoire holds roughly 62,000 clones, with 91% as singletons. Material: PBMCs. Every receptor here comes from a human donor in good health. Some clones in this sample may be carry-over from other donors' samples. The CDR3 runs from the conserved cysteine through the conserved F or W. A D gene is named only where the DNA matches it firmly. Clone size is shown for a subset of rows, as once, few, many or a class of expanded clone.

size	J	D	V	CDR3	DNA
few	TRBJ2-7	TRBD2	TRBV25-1	CASSQGLAGVYEQYF	TGTGCCAGCAGTCAAGGGCTAGCGGGTGTCTACGAGCAGTACTTC
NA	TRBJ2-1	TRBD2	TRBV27	CASSFLAGALQGDEQFF	TGTGCCAGCAGTTTCCTAGCGGGGGCCCTCCAGGGGGATGAGCAGTTCTTC
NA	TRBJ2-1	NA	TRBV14	CASSAYTVAYNEQFF	TGTGCCAGCAGCGCTTATACTGTAGCCTACAATGAGCAGTTCTTC
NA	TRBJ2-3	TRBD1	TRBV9	CASSFADRTSSPTDTQYF	TGTGCCAGCAGCTTCGCGGACAGGACCTCATCTCCCACAGATACGCAGTATTTT
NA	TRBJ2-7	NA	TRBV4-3	CASSQVSQSVREQYF	TGCGCCAGCAGCCAAGTCAGTCAATCTGTTCGCGAGCAGTACTTC
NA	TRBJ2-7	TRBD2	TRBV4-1	CASSLGAGGLGEQYF	TGCGCCAGCAGCCTAGGAGCGGGAGGGCTTGGCGAGCAGTACTTC
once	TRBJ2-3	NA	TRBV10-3	CAISESGNSGIDTQYF	TGTGCCATCAGTGAGTCGGGGAATAGCGGAATAGATACGCAGTATTTT
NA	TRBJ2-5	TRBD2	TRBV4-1	CASSQGAGRVQETQYF	TGCGCCAGCAGCCAAGGGGCGGGGAGGGTGCAAGAGACCCAGTACTTC
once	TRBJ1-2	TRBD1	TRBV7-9	CASSPGTGAGYTF	TGTGCCAGCAGCCCCGGAACAGGGGCTGGCTACACCTTC
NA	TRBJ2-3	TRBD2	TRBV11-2	CASSLGVAGRVTDTQYF	TGTGCCAGCAGCCTAGGCGTAGCGGGGAGGGTCACAGATACGCAGTATTTT
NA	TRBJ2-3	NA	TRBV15	CATSRDLGGADTQYF	TGTGCCACCAGCAGAGATCTCGGGGGAGCAGATACGCAGTATTTT
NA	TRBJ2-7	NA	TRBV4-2	CASSQEELPSEQYF	TGTGCCAGCAGCCAAGAAGAGCTTCCCTCAGAGCAGTACTTC
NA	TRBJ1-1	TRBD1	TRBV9	CASSVDDTGGSLAFF	TGTGCCAGCAGCGTAGATGATACAGGGGGCAGTTTGGCTTTCTTT
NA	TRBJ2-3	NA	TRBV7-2	CASGGGGKAQYF	TGTGCCAGCGGGGGAGGGGGTAAAGCGCAGTATTTT
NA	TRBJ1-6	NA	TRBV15	CATSRDTREALHF	TGTGCCACCAGCAGAGATACCCGGGAGGCCCTCCACTTT
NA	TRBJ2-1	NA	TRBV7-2	CASSFARAGNNEQFF	TGTGCCAGCAGCTTCGCCCGGGCCGGGAACAATGAGCAGTTCTTC
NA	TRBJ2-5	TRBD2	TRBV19	CASSIRSSGQETQYF	TGTGCCAGTAGTATAAGGTCTAGCGGTCAAGAGACCCAGTACTTC
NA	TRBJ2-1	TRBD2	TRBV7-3	CASSFSSGRVNEQFF	TGTGCCAGCAGCTTTAGTAGCGGGAGGGTAAATGAGCAGTTCTTC
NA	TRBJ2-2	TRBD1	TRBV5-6	CASSLIRGRGAGELFF	TGTGCCAGCAGCTTGATCAGGGGGCGCGGCGCCGGGGAGCTGTTTTTT
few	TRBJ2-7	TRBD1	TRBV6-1	CASSIDRGNYEQYF	TGTGCCAGCAGTATTGACAGGGGCAACTACGAGCAGTACTTC
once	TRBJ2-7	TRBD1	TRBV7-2	CASSLEGTGTYEQYF	TGTGCCAGCAGCTTAGAAGGGACAGGAACCTACGAGCAGTACTTC
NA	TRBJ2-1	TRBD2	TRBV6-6	CASSLGTSGVNEQFF	TGTGCCAGCAGCCTCGGGACTAGCGGAGTAAATGAGCAGTTCTTC
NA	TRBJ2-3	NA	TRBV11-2	CASSLDGGSDTQYF	TGTGCCAGCAGCTTAGATGGCGGTTCAGATACGCAGTATTTT
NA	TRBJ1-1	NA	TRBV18	CASSLTGQSNTEAFF	TGTGCCAGCTCTCTTACAGGACAGTCAAACACTGAAGCTTTCTTT
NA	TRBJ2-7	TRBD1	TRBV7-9	CASSLLSGTGGLYEQYF	TGTGCCAGCAGCCTACTCTCCGGGACAGGGGGTTTATACGAGCAGTACTTC
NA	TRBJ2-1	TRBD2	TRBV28	CASKPGTSSAEQFF	TGTGCCAGCAAACCCGGGACTAGCTCGGCAGAGCAGTTCTTC
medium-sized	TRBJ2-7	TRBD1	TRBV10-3	CAIGDRELYEQYF	TGTGCCATCGGAGACAGGGAACTCTACGAGCAGTACTTC
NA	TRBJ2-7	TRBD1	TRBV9	CASSVGTGQGYEQYF	TGTGCCAGCAGCGTGGGCACGGGACAGGGGTACGAGCAGTACTTC
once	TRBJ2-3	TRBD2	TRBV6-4	CASSRAGGAAGDTQYF	TGTGCCAGCAGTCGGGCGGGGGGAGCTGCAGGCGATACGCAGTATTTT
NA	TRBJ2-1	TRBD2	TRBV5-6	CASSVLAGVSYNEQFF	TGTGCCAGCAGCGTCCTAGCGGGGGTCTCCTACAATGAGCAGTTCTTC
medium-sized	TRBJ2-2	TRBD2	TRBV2	CAASGRAFTGELFF	TGTGCCGCCTCCGGGAGGGCCTTCACCGGGGAGCTGTTTTTT
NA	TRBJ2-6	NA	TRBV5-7	CASSLATGLAGANVLTF	TGTGCCAGCAGCTTGGCCACAGGTCTAGCGGGGGCCAACGTCCTGACTTTC
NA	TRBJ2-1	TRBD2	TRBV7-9	CASSQIGLAGGLEIF	TGTGCCAGCAGTCAAATCGGCCTAGCGGGGGGGTTGGAGATCTTC
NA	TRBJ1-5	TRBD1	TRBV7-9	CASSLFTGQGSQPQHF	TGTGCCAGCAGCTTGTTTACCGGACAGGGTAGTCAGCCCCAGCATTTT
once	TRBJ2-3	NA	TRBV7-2	CASSPRDTQYF	TGTGCCAGCAGCCCGAGGGATACGCAGTATTTT
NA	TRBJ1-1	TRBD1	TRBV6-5	CASSYADRVKGEAFF	TGTGCCAGCAGTTACGCCGACAGGGTTAAGGGTGAAGCTTTCTTT
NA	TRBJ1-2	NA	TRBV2	CASSDLAGVGNYGYTF	TGTGCCAGCAGTGACCTGGCCGGGGTTGGGAACTATGGCTACACCTTC
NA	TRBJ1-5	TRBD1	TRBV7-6	CASSKDRVVREPQHF	TGTGCCAGCAGCAAGGACAGGGTGGTGAGAGAGCCCCAGCATTTT